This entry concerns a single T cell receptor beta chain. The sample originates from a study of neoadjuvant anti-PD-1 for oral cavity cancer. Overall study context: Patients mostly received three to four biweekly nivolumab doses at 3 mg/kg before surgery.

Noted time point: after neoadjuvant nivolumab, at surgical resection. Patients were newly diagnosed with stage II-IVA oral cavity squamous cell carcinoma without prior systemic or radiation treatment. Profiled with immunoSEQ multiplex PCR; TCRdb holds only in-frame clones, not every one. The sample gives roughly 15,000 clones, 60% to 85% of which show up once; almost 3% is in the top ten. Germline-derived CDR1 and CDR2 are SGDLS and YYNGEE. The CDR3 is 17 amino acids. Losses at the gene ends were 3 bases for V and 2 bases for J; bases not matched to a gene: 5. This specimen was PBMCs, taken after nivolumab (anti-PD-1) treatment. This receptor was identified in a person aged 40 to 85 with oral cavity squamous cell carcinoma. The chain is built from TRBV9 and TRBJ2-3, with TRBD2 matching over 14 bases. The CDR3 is CASSATSGGGFTDTQYF. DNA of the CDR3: TGTGCCAGCAGCGCGACTAGCGGGGGGGGATTCACAGATACGCAGTATTTT.